This T cell receptor beta chain originates from a study of blood T cell repertoires in COVID-19. Study information: COVID-19 samples collected from the United States, Italy and Spain covered acute and convalescent phases. The analysed material was cDNA or gDNA that came from T cells, B-cell-depleted T cells, or PBMCs.

V lost 0 bases to trimming and J lost 6 bases, with 17 bases between them. This CDR3 comprises 16 residues. CDR1 SGHRS and CDR2 YFSETQ come from the germline V gene. In the original workflow: It was from reference gene primer amplification that nucleated cell counts were estimated. TCRdb keeps only in-frame clones here, not all; method: immunoSEQ multiplex PCR. For V, J and clone size, that table is used; D and trimming come from the DNA. The sample records 310,000 or so clones, 65% to 85% being singletons. Material: peripheral blood. This TCR was sampled from a woman between 45 and 60 years old with acute or convalescent COVID-19. J is TRBJ2-3 and V is TRBV5-1, with D maybe TRBD2 (6 bases). The CDR3 DNA reads TGCGCCAGCAGCTTGGCGCGGGGCGATTGGGGGGATACGCAGTATTTT. It is translated as CASSLARGDWGDTQYF.